The 29 T cell receptor beta chains below all came from one sample that was sequenced in a study of T cells in localized non-small cell lung cancer. Libraries were prepared by immunoSEQ multiplex PCR; TCRdb keeps only in-frame clonotypes and omits some of them. The data hold over 20,000 clones, with 75% to 90% observed a single time. The starting material was peripheral blood, obtained before any cancer treatment. These receptors were obtained from a female donor over 55 with stage I lung adenocarcinoma.

This chain uses TRBV7-9 with TRBJ2-3, with 7 bases fitting TRBD2. This CDR3 comprises 14 residues. The V gene's germline CDR1 is SEHNR and CDR2 FQNEAQ (reference sequence). The V segment lost 5 bases and the J segment 2 bases; nucleotides outside the gene matches: 4. The CDR3 DNA is TGTGCCAGCAGCAGAGCGGGGATCACAGATACGCAGTATTTT. Encoded protein: CASSRAGITDTQYF. Complete variable domain (other parts from reference TRBV7-9 and TRBJ2-3): DTGVSQNPRHKITKRGQNVTFRCDPISEHNRLYWYRQTLGQGPEFLTYFQNEAQLEKSRLLSDRFSAERPKGSFSTLEIQRTEQGDSAMYLCASSRAGITDTQYFGPGTRLTVL.

The gene calls are TRBV19 and TRBJ1-3, with D possibly TRBD1 on 5 matching bases. The CDR3 has 16 amino acids. V lost 5 bases and J 1 base, leaving 15 bases between the germline ends. Germline V gene lookup returns CDR1 LNHDA and CDR2 SQIVND (reference sequence). CDR3 in DNA: TGTGCCAGTAGTTTGGACACCTCCAGGTCTGGAAACACCATATATTTT. It codes for CASSLDTSRSGNTIYF.

This sequence joins TRBV11-2 and TRBJ1-2; 8 bases agree with TRBD1. Trimming took 2 bases from V and 2 from J; bases not matched to a gene: 4. This CDR3 spans 15 amino acids. CDR1 is SGHAT and CDR2 is FQNNGV in the germline V gene. The CDR3 sequence: CASSLYRGWNYGYTF. DNA of the CDR3: TGTGCCAGCAGCTTATACAGGGGGTGGAACTATGGCTACACCTTC.

The V gene is TRBV18, the J gene TRBJ1-1; unclear D gene. The germline CDR1 and CDR2 sequences are KGHSH and LQKENI. This CDR3 region has 16 residues. V gave up 2 bases and J gave up 4 bases, with 17 bases separating them. The CDR3 is CASSPLVGGIGTEAFF. In DNA form, the CDR3 reads TGTGCCAGCTCACCATTAGTTGGTGGTATTGGCACTGAAGCTTTCTTT.

The chain links TRBV19 to TRBJ2-7; D is possibly TRBD1 or TRBD2 (6 bases each). Trimming removed 4 bases from V and 2 bases from J, with 9 bases in between. Germline V lookup: CDR1 LNHDA, CDR2 SQIVND (reference sequence). The CDR3 spans 13 residues. CDR3 DNA sequence: TGTGCCAGTAGTAGAGGGGGGACCTACGAGCAGTACTTC. Its protein product is CASSRGGTYEQYF. Looking up the rest from reference TRBV19 and TRBJ2-7 gives the full variable domain: DGGITQSPKYLFRKEGQNVTLSCEQNLNHDAMYWYRQDPGQGLRLIYYSQIVNDFQKGDIAEGYSVSREKKESFPLTVTSAQKNPTAFYLCASSRGGTYEQYFGPGTRLTVT.

The chain carries TRBV11-2 and TRBJ2-6, with D unclear. CDR3 length: 15 amino acids. V was trimmed by 2 bases and J by 0 bases, leaving 5 bases between them. Germline CDR1 and CDR2: SGHAT and FQNNGV. The CDR3 here is CASSLRLSGANVLTF. DNA for the CDR3: TGTGCCAGCAGCTTACGACTCTCTGGGGCCAACGTCCTGACTTTC.

The rearrangement links TRBV30 to TRBJ1-4; maybe TRBD1 (6 bases). V lost 3 bases to trimming and J lost 7 bases, with 12 bases between them. This CDR3 has 13 residues. The germline gives CDR1 GTSNPN, CDR2 SVGIG (reference sequence). The CDR3 nucleotides read TGTGCCTGGAGAGGGGGGGCGACTGAAAAACTGTTTTTT. Protein product: CAWRGGATEKLFF. Together with reference TRBV30 and TRBJ1-4, the CDR3 gives the full variable domain: SQTIHQWPATLVQPVGSPLSLECTVEGTSNPNLYWYRQAAGRGLQLLFYSVGIGQISSEVPQNLSASRPQDRQFILSSKKLLLSDSGFYLCAWRGGATEKLFFGSGTQLSVL.

The V and J genes are TRBV6-1 and TRBJ1-4, with no clear D. The CDR3 loop spans 16 amino acids. Trimming pared 1 base from V and 2 bases from J, leaving 11 bases between. Germline values: CDR1 MNHNS, CDR2 SASEGT. In DNA form, the CDR3 reads TGTGCCAGCAGTGAAGTAGTAGCCACCACTAATGAAAAACTGTTTTTT. Translation: CASSEVVATTNEKLFF.

The genes are TRBV2 and TRBJ2-7; 11 nucleotides agree with TRBD1. CDR1 and CDR2 (germline): SNHLY, FYNNEI. The CDR3 is 14 residues long. The V and J ends lost 6 bases and 3 bases, in that order; junction bases with no gene match: 4. CDR3 loop: CASRRGQGDYEQYF. Here the CDR3 DNA reads TGTGCCAGCAGGCGGGGACAGGGGGACTACGAGCAGTACTTC.

Here the CDR3 DNA reads TGTGCCAGCACCCCGGCAGGGACCGGGGTCAATGAGCAGTTCTTC. Encoded protein: CASTPAGTGVNEQFF. This rearrangement joins TRBV27 to TRBJ2-1, with D perhaps given as TRBD1 or TRBD2 (5 bases each). The CDR3 spans 15 residues. Deletions cut 7 bases from V and 6 bases from J, with 19 bases between. Germline loops: CDR1 MNHEY, CDR2 SMNVEV (reference sequence).

This chain joins TRBV27 and TRBJ2-2; tentative D call: TRBD1 (6 bases). The CDR3 sequence is 16 residues long. Trimming pared 4 bases from V and 4 bases from J, leaving 16 bases between. Germline V gene lookup returns CDR1 MNHEY and CDR2 SMNVEV (reference sequence). The CDR3 DNA reads TGTGCCAGCAGTTATCTCACAGGGACGAGCACCGGGGAGCTGTTTTTT. This encodes CASSYLTGTSTGELFF.

The chain recombines TRBV14 with TRBJ2-6; 8 nucleotides align to TRBD1. The V and J ends lost 4 bases and 2 bases, in that order; junction bases with no gene match: 4. CDR3 length equals 16 residues. The germline V gene has CDR1 SGHDN and CDR2 FVKESK. CDR3 DNA sequence: TGTGCCAGCAGCCTCGACAGGGGAACTGGGGCCAACGTCCTGACTTTC. Residues: CASSLDRGTGANVLTF.

This clone was observed a single time. This chain links TRBV5-6 with TRBJ2-3; a weak D match, TRBD2 (6 bases). This CDR3 is 16 amino acids long. Trimming removed 4 bases from V and 8 bases from J, with 23 bases in between. Germline lookup yields CDR1 SGHDT and CDR2 YYEEEE. Here the CDR3 reads CASSHRLGKTQGTQYF. As DNA, the CDR3 is TGTGCCAGCAGCCATAGACTAGGGAAGACTCAGGGTACGCAGTATTTT.

This sequence joins TRBV30 and TRBJ1-2; TRBD1 might be the D (5 bases). Trimming removed 4 bases from V and 2 bases from J, with 17 bases in between. Germline CDR1 GTSNPN, CDR2 SVGIG (reference sequence). The CDR3 runs 15 residues. The CDR3 protein is CAWTIKGIENYGYTF. The CDR3, as DNA: TGTGCCTGGACAATAAAGGGGATAGAGAACTATGGCTACACCTTC.

In this sample, this clone turned up once. This chain uses TRBV18 with TRBJ2-5, with 7 bases fitting TRBD1. Trimming at V came to 6 bases and at J to 1 base, leaving 5 bases not matched to a gene. The length of the CDR3 is 14 residues. Germline V lookup: CDR1 KGHSH, CDR2 LQKENI. CDR3 sequence: CASSRTGPQETQYF. In nucleotides, the CDR3 is TGTGCCAGCTCGCGGACAGGCCCCCAAGAGACCCAGTACTTC.

The J gene is TRBJ2-7, the V gene TRBV9; 7 bases map to TRBD1. The V gene end was trimmed by 4 bases and the J gene end by 3 bases; junction bases not matched to a gene: 4. The germline V gene encodes CDR1 SGDLS and CDR2 YYNGEE. The length of the CDR3 is 13 residues. The CDR3 loop is CASSLRQGYEQYF. The CDR3 DNA follows: TGTGCCAGCAGCCTAAGACAGGGCTACGAGCAGTACTTC.

The CDR3 sequence: CASSTGRNQPQHF. The CDR3 DNA is TGTGCCAGCAGTACAGGGCGAAATCAGCCCCAGCATTTT. The chain uses TRBV6-1 and TRBJ1-5; TRBD1 is a possible D gene (6 bases). In germline, CDR1 is MNHNS, CDR2 SASEGT. This CDR3 contains 13 residues. V was trimmed by 5 bases and J by 4 bases, leaving 9 bases between them.

J is TRBJ1-4 and V is TRBV7-8; no clear D. Per germline, CDR1 SGHVS and CDR2 FQNEAQ. There are 15 residues in the CDR3. V lost 4 bases to trimming and J lost 8 bases, with 17 bases between them. In nucleotides, the CDR3 is TGTGCCAGCAGCTCCCGGGTACACAATCAAGAAAAACTGTTTTTT. Its translation is CASSSRVHNQEKLFF. The full variable domain, completed using reference TRBV7-8 and TRBJ1-4, is GAGVSQSPRYKVAKRGQDVALRCDPISGHVSLFWYQQALGQGPEFLTYFQNEAQLDKSGLPSDRFFAERPEGSVSTLKIQRTQQEDSAVYLCASSSRVHNQEKLFFGSGTQLSVL.

The chain joins TRBV19 to TRBJ2-1; 9 bases are a match to TRBD2. The V and J ends lost 0 bases and 3 bases, in that order; junction bases with no gene match: 6. The CDR3 extends over 17 amino acids. From germline, CDR1 is LNHDA and CDR2 SQIVND (reference sequence). The CDR3 DNA is TGTGCCAGTAGTATAGATCTGGCGGGGGGGCTCTACAATGAGCAGTTCTTC. Translated: CASSIDLAGGLYNEQFF.

The V gene is TRBV12-5, the J gene TRBJ1-1, with D perhaps matching TRBD1 (5 bases). The germline V gene encodes CDR1 LGHNT and CDR2 FRNRAP. Trimming removed 6 bases at V and 5 bases at J, with 13 bases between. This CDR3 contains 13 residues. The chain's CDR3 is CASGNLGGTEAFF. The CDR3 bases are TGTGCTAGTGGCAACCTCGGGGGGACTGAAGCTTTCTTT.

The chain links TRBV2 to TRBJ2-1, with 9 bases identical to TRBD1. This CDR3 comprises 15 residues. The germline CDR1 and CDR2 sequences are SNHLY and FYNNEI. The V and J ends lost 6 bases and 3 bases, in that order; junction bases with no gene match: 6. Here the CDR3 reads CASSKQGAVYNEQFF. DNA of the CDR3: TGTGCCAGCAGCAAACAGGGGGCAGTCTACAATGAGCAGTTCTTC. The full variable domain, its missing parts supplied by reference TRBV2 and TRBJ2-1, is EPEVTQTPSHQVTQMGQEVILRCVPISNHLYFYWYRQILGQKVEFLVSFYNNEISEKSEIFDDQFSVERPDGSNFTLKIRSTKLEDSAMYFCASSKQGAVYNEQFFGPGTRLTVL.

The rearrangement joins TRBV30 to TRBJ1-1, with a possible D match to TRBD1 (6 bases). V was pared by 2 bases and J by 4 bases, with 17 bases between. Germline values: CDR1 GTSNPN, CDR2 SVGIG (reference sequence). The CDR3 contains 15 residues. In DNA, the CDR3 is TGTGCCTGGAGTATTATGGGGGGGCTGGGCACTGAAGCTTTCTTT. Encoded protein: CAWSIMGGLGTEAFF.

The rearrangement joins TRBV29-1 to TRBJ2-1, with 11 bases identical to TRBD2. CDR3 length: 17 amino acids. The junction had 12 bases not matched to a gene; V was cut back by 4 bases and J by 4 bases. The germline gives CDR1 SQVTM, CDR2 ANQGSEA. The CDR3 coding sequence is TGCAGCGTTGGGCCCACTGAACTAGCGGGGGTTTACAATGAGCAGTTCTTC. It translates to CSVGPTELAGVYNEQFF.

The count of this clone is one. The chain joins TRBV4-1 to TRBJ2-7; 9 nucleotides match TRBD2. CDR3 length equals 16 residues. The trim removed 8 bases at V and 0 bases at J, leaving 11 bases unmatched. Germline lookup yields CDR1 MGHRA and CDR2 YSYEKL. The CDR3 sequence is CASSIGSGRSSYEQYF. The DNA of the CDR3 is TGCGCCAGCTCGATAGGGAGCGGGAGGTCCTCCTACGAGCAGTACTTC.

This clone was picked up a small number of times. This chain joins TRBV7-9 and TRBJ2-1, with D uncertain. The CDR3 runs to 12 residues. V lost 7 bases to trimming and J lost 7 bases, with 11 bases between them. The germline gives CDR1 SEHNR, CDR2 FQNEAQ (reference sequence). This CDR3 is CASIATTNEQFF. The CDR3 nucleotides read TGTGCCAGCATCGCAACAACTAATGAGCAGTTCTTC.

J is TRBJ1-2 and V is TRBV15; 10 positions agree with TRBD1. The V gene end was trimmed by 0 bases and the J gene end by 1 base; junction bases not matched to a gene: 11. Looked up from germline, CDR1 is LNHNV and CDR2 is YYDKDF (reference sequence). CDR3 length: 19 amino acids. CDR3 bases: TGTGCCACCAGCAGAGAAGGTGCATACCGGGACAGGGGTAACTATGGCTACACCTTC. Its protein is CATSREGAYRDRGNYGYTF.

J is TRBJ1-4 and V is TRBV5-1; tentative D call: TRBD1 (6 bases). This CDR3 is built from 17 residues. The V end was cut by 4 bases, the J end by 8 bases, with 24 bases between. In germline, CDR1 is SGHRS, CDR2 YFSETQ. The CDR3 spells CASSMGQLPSPYEKLFF. DNA of the CDR3: TGCGCCAGCAGCATGGGACAATTGCCGAGTCCGTACGAAAAACTGTTTTTT.

This clone has only one observation. Given a much more abundant clone one base away, this may be a read error. The CDR3: CASSSGQGNYGYTF. The CDR3 DNA reads TGTGCCAGCAGCTCGGGACAGGGGAACTATGGCTACACCTTC. The V and J genes are TRBV5-4 and TRBJ1-2; 10 bases agree with TRBD1. The trim removed 3 bases at V and 2 bases at J, leaving 1 base unmatched. The V gene's germline CDR1 is SGHNT and CDR2 YYREEE (reference sequence). The CDR3 is 14 residues long.

The chain joins TRBV10-3 to TRBJ2-7; 7 bases fit TRBD1. V dropped 4 bases and J dropped 0; count of bases not matched to a gene: 9. Germline V gene sequence: CDR1 ENHRY, CDR2 SYGVKD. CDR3 length equals 16 residues. The CDR3 coding sequence is TGTGCCATCAGTGGGGTCCAGACAGGGAGCTCCTACGAGCAGTACTTC. It encodes CAISGVQTGSSYEQYF.